These 8 T cell receptor beta chains came from one sample sequenced in a study of shared clonotypes between healthy human individuals (TCRdb year 2020). Libraries were built with the immunoSEQ multiplex PCR assay. Sourced from immuneACCESS, this table was stored by TCRdb with only in-frame sequences that have V and J called. A share of the clones is absent; for the studies checked, an unresolved V gene accounts for under half, and the remainder has no known explanation. This sample gives some 2,500,000 clones in total; roughly 92% of them show up just once. The top ten clones comprise around 0.4% of the sample. Sequences were obtained from naive CD4+ T cells from PBMCs. The cell subset or site label, as the study defines it: CD45RA+ positively selected. These receptors were obtained from a man aged 18 to 35 in good health. Some clones in this sample may be carry-over from other donors' samples.

This chain uses TRBV29-1 with TRBJ2-7; D might be TRBD2 (5 bases). Germline V gene data show CDR1 as SQVTM and CDR2 as ANQGSEA. This CDR3 has 13 amino acids. The V end lost 4 bases, the J end lost 3 bases, and 13 bases lay between the germline ends. The CDR3 loop reads CSVVGLTLYEQYF. CDR3 bases: TGCAGCGTTGTTGGACTGACCCTCTACGAGCAGTACTTC.

V usage is TRBV11-2 and J usage is TRBJ2-1, with TRBD2 identical over 12 bases. The CDR3 covers 16 residues. The germline gives CDR1 SGHAT, CDR2 FQNNGV. Trimming at V came to 3 bases and at J to 8 bases, leaving 8 bases not matched to a gene. DNA for the CDR3: TGTGCCAGCAGCTTTTCGACTAGCGGGAGAAAATATGAGCAGTTCTTC. It is translated as CASSFSTSGRKYEQFF.

This rearrangement joins TRBV7-9 to TRBJ1-5; D may be TRBD1 (6 bases). The CDR3 contains 18 residues. Germline loops: CDR1 SEHNR, CDR2 FQNEAQ (reference sequence). Trimming removed 4 bases from V and 7 bases from J, with 26 bases in between. CDR3 nucleotides: TGTGCCAGCAGCTCGACCACCCAGGGGACCCTCGGCGGACAGCCCCAGCATTTT. It specifies CASSSTTQGTLGGQPQHF.

This clone has a single count. The V and J genes are TRBV5-1 and TRBJ2-5; the D call may be TRBD1 or TRBD2 (5 bases each). This CDR3 is built from 13 residues. V lost 7 bases to trimming and J lost 5 bases, with 15 bases between them. The germline V gene encodes CDR1 SGHRS and CDR2 YFSETQ. The CDR3 loop reads CASGGRQSETQYF. The CDR3 coding sequence is TGCGCCAGCGGGGGACGGCAAAGCGAGACCCAGTACTTC.

The gene calls are TRBV28 and TRBJ2-1, with 10 bases that match TRBD1. The V segment lost 5 bases and the J segment 1 base; nucleotides outside the gene matches: 5. Germline V gives CDR1 MDHEN, CDR2 SYDVKM. This CDR3 comprises 16 residues. CDR3 loop: CASSLRTGGSYNEQFF. In DNA, the CDR3 is TGTGCCAGCAGTCTACGGACAGGGGGGTCCTACAATGAGCAGTTCTTC.

The chain combines TRBV5-1 with TRBJ1-1; 8 nucleotides line up with TRBD1. The length of the CDR3 is 13 residues. In germline, CDR1 is SGHRS, CDR2 YFSETQ. The V and J ends lost 4 bases and 8 bases, in that order; junction bases with no gene match: 7. CDR3 coding DNA: TGCGCCAGCAGCCGGGGGACAGGTCGAGAAGCTTTCTTT. This gives the protein CASSRGTGREAFF. The whole variable domain, remainder taken from reference TRBV5-1 and TRBJ1-1, is KAGVTQTPRYLIKTRGQQVTLSCSPISGHRSVSWYQQTPGQGLQFLFEYFSETQRNKGNFPGRFSGRQFSNSRSEMNVSTLELGDSALYLCASSRGTGREAFFGQGTRLTVV.

J is TRBJ2-7 and V is TRBV7-9; D is possibly TRBD2 (5 bases). From germline, CDR1 is SEHNR and CDR2 FQNEAQ (reference sequence). Trimming stripped 5 bases from V and 3 bases from J, with 11 bases between. The CDR3 has 13 residues. CDR3 bases: TGTGCCAGCAGCCCGGGGTCCTACTACGAGCAGTACTTC. Protein product: CASSPGSYYEQYF.

This clone was seen only once. The chain recombines TRBV10-3 with TRBJ2-1; D might be TRBD2 (5 bases). Germline-derived CDR1 and CDR2 are ENHRY and SYGVKD. Trimming pared 2 bases from V and 0 bases from J, leaving 8 bases between. This CDR3 is built from 15 residues. The CDR3 region has the DNA TGTGCCATCAGTGAGCGGAGCGGCTCCTACAATGAGCAGTTCTTC. Its protein product is CAISERSGSYNEQFF.